Below, 12 T cell receptor beta chains from the same sample are listed, as sequenced in a study of neurological immune-mediated disorders. Using its own MiXCR run on the 5' RACE reads, TCRdb lists one record per CDR3 protein. Among 55,000 to 70,000 distinct CDR3 sequences, more than 3% were seen once, and the ten largest hold about 5%. The sequenced sample consisted of PBMCs. These receptors came from a woman between 50 and 59 years old with multiple sclerosis.

This sequence joins TRBV28 and TRBJ2-2; D perhaps matches TRBD1 (6 bases). Germline CDR1 and CDR2: MDHEN and SYDVKM. V was trimmed by 3 bases and J by 5 bases, leaving 13 bases between them. The CDR3 sequence is 15 residues long. CDR3 bases: TGTGCCAGCAGTTTTCTCGGTCAGGGGACCGGGGAGCTGTTTTTT. This codes for CASSFLGQGTGELFF.

This clonotype was seen repeatedly, ten times or more. The chain employs TRBV20-1 and TRBJ1-3; D gene unclear. There are 14 residues in the CDR3. V lost 0 bases, J lost 0 bases, and 6 bases lay in between. CDR1 DFQATT and CDR2 SNEGSKA come from the germline V gene (reference sequence). The CDR3 region has the DNA TGCAGTGCTAGAGAAGGGTACTCTGGAAACACCATATATTTT. It codes for CSAREGYSGNTIYF.

This clonotype was counted at least ten times. The rearrangement links TRBV12-3 or TRBV12-4 to TRBJ2-2; the D is unclear. CDR3 length: 12 amino acids. The ends were cut back, 4 bases at V and 4 bases at J, with 4 bases in the middle. CDR3 nucleotides: TGTGCCAGCAGTTGGGGCACCGGGGAGCTGTTTTTT. This gives the protein CASSWGTGELFF.

In its sample, this clonotype was seen many times. The genes are TRBV27 and TRBJ2-1; tentatively, D is TRBD1 (8 bases). Looked up from germline, CDR1 is MNHEY and CDR2 is SMNVEV (reference sequence). Between the trimmed V and J ends, which lost 1 base and 7 bases, there was a span of 20 bases. The CDR3 is made up of 17 amino acids. The CDR3 protein is CASSLFAPGQGGNEQFF. The DNA of the CDR3 is TGTGCCAGCAGTTTATTTGCCCCCGGACAGGGAGGGAATGAGCAGTTCTTC.

Many counts were recorded for this clonotype. The chain is built from TRBV15 and TRBJ2-5; either TRBD1 or TRBD2 may fit D (5 bases each). V gave up 0 bases and J gave up 1 base, with 21 bases separating them. Germline V gene data show CDR1 as LNHNV and CDR2 as YYDKDF (reference sequence). The CDR3 is made up of 19 amino acids. The CDR3, as DNA: TGTGCCACCAGCAGAGATTACAGGCAGGCTAAGGGGACCCAAGAGACCCAGTACTTC. Protein sequence: CATSRDYRQAKGTQETQYF.

At least ten counts were recorded for this clonotype. A much larger clonotype is one base distant, so this may be a read error. The missing conserved phenylalanine or tryptophan at the end of this CDR3 makes a read error likely. V is TRBV6-5 and J is TRBJ1-2; tentative D call: TRBD1 (6 bases). Between the trimmed V and J ends, which lost 6 bases and 8 bases, there was a span of 16 bases. Germline V gene lookup returns CDR1 MNHEY and CDR2 SVGAGI. CDR3 size: 13 residues. The CDR3 DNA reads as TGTGCCAGCAGGTCACAGGGTTTGGAGGGCTACACCTGC. Its protein product is CASRSQGLEGYTC.

This clonotype was detected many times. The CDR3 spells CASSLGQASSPLHF. CDR3 coding DNA: TGTGCCAGCAGTTTAGGACAGGCGAGCTCACCCCTCCACTTT. The chain joins TRBV12-3 or TRBV12-4 to TRBJ1-6, with TRBD1 as a possible D gene (6 bases). CDR3 length: 14 residues. Trimming pared 1 base from V and 10 bases from J, leaving 11 bases between.

This clonotype was seen repeatedly, ten times or more. The CDR3: CASGIWGRYGYTF. CDR3 in DNA: TGTGCTAGTGGCATATGGGGACGGTATGGCTACACCTTC. The J gene is TRBJ1-2, the V gene TRBV12-5, with D possibly TRBD1 on 5 matching bases. The germline gives CDR1 LGHNT, CDR2 FRNRAP. This CDR3 spans 13 amino acids. Trimming left V 6 bases short and J 5 bases short, with 13 bases between.

At least ten counts were recorded for this clonotype. The rearrangement links TRBV4-2 to TRBJ1-3, with a possible D match to TRBD1 (5 bases). V lost 0 bases, J lost 6 bases, and 12 bases lay in between. CDR3 length equals 15 residues. Per the germline V gene, CDR1 is LGHNA and CDR2 is YNFKEQ. The DNA of the CDR3 is TGTGCCAGCAGCCAAGATCGAACAGGTGTAAACACCATATATTTT. This encodes CASSQDRTGVNTIYF.

This clonotype was counted at least ten times. The chain uses TRBV5-1 and TRBJ1-1; TRBD1 is a possible D gene (5 bases). Germline-derived CDR1 and CDR2 are SGHRS and YFSETQ. Trimming removed 3 bases from V and 4 bases from J, with 19 bases in between. CDR3 length: 16 residues. The CDR3 is CASSWGDGGTGTEAFF. The CDR3 DNA sequence: TGCGCCAGCAGCTGGGGGGACGGAGGAACCGGCACTGAAGCTTTCTTT.

This clonotype was seen many times. The genes are TRBV9 and TRBJ1-3; D unclear. In germline, CDR1 is SGDLS, CDR2 YYNGEE. V gave up 7 bases and J gave up 4 bases, with 3 bases separating them. The CDR3 sequence is 10 residues long. CDR3 in amino acids: CASSGNTIYF. The CDR3 nucleotides are TGTGCCAGCTCCGGAAACACCATATATTTT. The variable domain in full, with the rest retrieved from reference TRBV9 and TRBJ1-3, is DSGVTQTPKHLITATGQRVTLRCSPRSGDLSVYWYQQSLDQGLQFLIQYYNGEERAKGNILERFSAQQFPDLHSELNLSSLELGDSALYFCASSGNTIYFGEGSWLTVV.

This clonotype was seen many times. This chain connects TRBV6-5 to TRBJ2-2; TRBD2 might be the D (6 bases). V lost 4 bases and J 12 bases, leaving 15 bases between the germline ends. The CDR3 contains 13 residues. CDR1 MNHEY and CDR2 SVGAGI come from the germline V gene. CDR3 sequence: CASSLIHAGQLFF. The CDR3 nucleotides read TGTGCCAGCAGTTTGATACACGCGGGACAGCTGTTTTTT.